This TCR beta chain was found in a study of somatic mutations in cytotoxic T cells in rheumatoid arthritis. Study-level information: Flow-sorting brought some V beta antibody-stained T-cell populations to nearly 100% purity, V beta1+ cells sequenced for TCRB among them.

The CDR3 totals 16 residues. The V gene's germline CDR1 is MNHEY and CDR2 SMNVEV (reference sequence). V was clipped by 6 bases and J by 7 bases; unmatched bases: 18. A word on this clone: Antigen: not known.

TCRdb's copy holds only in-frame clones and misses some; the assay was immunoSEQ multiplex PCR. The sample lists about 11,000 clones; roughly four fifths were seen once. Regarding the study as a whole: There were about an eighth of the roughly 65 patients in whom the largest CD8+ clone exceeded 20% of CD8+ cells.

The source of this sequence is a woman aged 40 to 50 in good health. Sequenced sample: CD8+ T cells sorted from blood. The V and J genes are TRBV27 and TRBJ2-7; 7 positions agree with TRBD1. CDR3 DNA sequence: TGTGCCAGCAGCCCCTCGGGACAGCTAACTTCCCTTGAGCAGTACTTC. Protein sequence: CASSPSGQLTSLEQYF.